This TCR beta chain appears in the sequencing data of a study of shared clonotypes between healthy human individuals. The sample holds one count of this clone. Per germline, CDR1 KGHSH and CDR2 LQKENI. The CDR3 has 14 amino acids. Trimming pared 1 base from V and 2 bases from J, leaving 7 bases between. Measured with immunoSEQ multiplex PCR; TCRdb has only the in-frame clones, and not every one. The sample contains some 450,000 clones, around 77% of which appear only once. The sequence came from a woman in her 40s in good health. Some clones in this sample may be carry-over from other donors' samples. The chain uses TRBV18 and TRBJ2-3, with D unclear. Specimen: PBMCs. The CDR3: CASSPREYTDTQYF. The CDR3 DNA reads as TGTGCCAGCTCACCACGAGAATACACAGATACGCAGTATTTT.